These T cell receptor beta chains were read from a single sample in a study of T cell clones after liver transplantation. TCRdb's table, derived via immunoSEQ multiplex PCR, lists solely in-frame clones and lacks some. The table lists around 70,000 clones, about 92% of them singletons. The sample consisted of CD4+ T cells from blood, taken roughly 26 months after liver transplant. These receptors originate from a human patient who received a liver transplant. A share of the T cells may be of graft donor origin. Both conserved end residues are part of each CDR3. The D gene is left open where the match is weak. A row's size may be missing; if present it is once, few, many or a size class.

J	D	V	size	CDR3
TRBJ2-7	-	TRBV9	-	CASSVAPGADYEQYF
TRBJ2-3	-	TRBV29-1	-	CSVSGRFTDTQYF
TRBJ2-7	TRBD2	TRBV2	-	CASRPGLAGAREQYF
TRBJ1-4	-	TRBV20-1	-	CSAGDEKLFF
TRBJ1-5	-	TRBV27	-	CASSFRGSNQPQHF
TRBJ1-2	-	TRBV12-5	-	CASGLYNYGYTF
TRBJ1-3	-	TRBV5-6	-	CASRINRVPSGNTIYF
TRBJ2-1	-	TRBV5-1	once	CASSREETGYEQFF
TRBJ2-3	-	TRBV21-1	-	CASPAGGVVADTQYF
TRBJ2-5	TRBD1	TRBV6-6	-	CASSYSKGAWETQYF
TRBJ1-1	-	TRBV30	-	CAWSVSRHNTEAFF
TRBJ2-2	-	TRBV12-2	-	CASRLAGLYTGELFF
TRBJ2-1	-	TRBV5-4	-	CASSPTVGEQFF
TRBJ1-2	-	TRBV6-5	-	CASSYIGVANYGYTF
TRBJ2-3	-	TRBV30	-	CAWTPSGITQDTQYF
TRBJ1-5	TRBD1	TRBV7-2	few	CASSWGQGPNQPQHF
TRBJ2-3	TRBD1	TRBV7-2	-	CASSLQGVIDTQYF
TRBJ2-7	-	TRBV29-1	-	CSVTGSSYEQYF
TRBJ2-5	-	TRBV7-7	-	CASSLAPSEKTQYF
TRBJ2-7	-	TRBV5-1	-	CASSLQGNEQYF
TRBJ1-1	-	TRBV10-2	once	CASSGRVNTEAFF
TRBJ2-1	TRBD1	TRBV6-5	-	CASRADRGRQNEQFF
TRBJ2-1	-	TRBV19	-	CASSTRRTGTTYNEQFF
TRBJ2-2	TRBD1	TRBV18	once	CASSTTGARAGELFF
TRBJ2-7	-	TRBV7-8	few	CASSLSTGTYEQYF
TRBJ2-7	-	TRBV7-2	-	CASSYQPAYEQYF
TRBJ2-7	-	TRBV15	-	CATSRDWKDGEQYF
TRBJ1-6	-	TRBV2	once	CASSAGQHNSPLHF
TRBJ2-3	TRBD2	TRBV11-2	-	CASSLKSWAGGPDTQYF
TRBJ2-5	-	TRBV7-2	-	CASSLVSSGRQETQYF
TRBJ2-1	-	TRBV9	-	CASSVGPRGDEQFF
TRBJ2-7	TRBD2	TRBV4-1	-	CASSQDASGSSHEQYF
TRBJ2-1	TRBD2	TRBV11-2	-	CASSPRTSGWGNEQFF
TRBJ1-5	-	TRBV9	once	CASSGRRVQPQHF
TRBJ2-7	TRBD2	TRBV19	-	CASSKGLAGDFRLSYEQYF
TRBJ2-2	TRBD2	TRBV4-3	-	CASSHFLAAPDNTGELFF
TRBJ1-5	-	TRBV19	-	CATAGDSNQPQHF
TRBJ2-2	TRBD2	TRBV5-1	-	CASSLGGLAETGELFF
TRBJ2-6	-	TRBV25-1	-	CASSSNSGANVLTF
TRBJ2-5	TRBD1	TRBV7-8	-	CASSSGTGGLETQYF
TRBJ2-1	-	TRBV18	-	CASSPLSTSNEQFF
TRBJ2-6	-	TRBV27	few	CASSFVSSGANVLTF
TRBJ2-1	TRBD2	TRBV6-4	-	CASSNIAGGPNEQFF
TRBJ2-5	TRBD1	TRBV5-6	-	CASSANRGNQETQYF
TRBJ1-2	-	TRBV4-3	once	CASSHDRGKEGGYTF
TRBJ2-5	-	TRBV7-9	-	CASRVTGGETQYF
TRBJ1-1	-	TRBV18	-	CASSPRGGGSDTEAFF
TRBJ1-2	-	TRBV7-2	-	CASSLARPQGPTSYGYTF